This TCR beta chain was sequenced in a study of cytomegalovirus exposure and HLA in healthy donors. The PCR made use of 60 Vbeta and 13 Jbeta primers. Measured with immunoSEQ multiplex PCR; TCRdb has only the in-frame clones, and not every one. Here the sample spans roughly 150,000 clones, more than 60% being singletons. The CDR3 runs to 20 residues. V dropped 4 bases and J dropped 4 bases, with 31 bases sitting between them. Germline CDR1 is SGHRS and CDR2 is YFSETQ. This TCR derives from a man aged 30 to 45 in good health and CMV-seropositive. This chain joins TRBV5-1 and TRBJ2-3; the D is unclear. What was sequenced was PBMCs. In nucleotides, the CDR3 is TGCGCCAGCAGCCCCACCGCCCCTCCAGTAGCTGGTTTATTGGCAGATACGCAGTATTTT. Protein: CASSPTAPPVAGLLADTQYF.